These 23 T cell receptor beta chains originate from one sample sequenced in a study of shared clonotypes between healthy human individuals. The data were produced by immunoSEQ multiplex PCR, yet TCRdb's version contains in-frame clones alone and is incomplete. This table has 2 million to 2.5 million clones, roughly 93% appearing once. Sequencing was done on a sample of naive CD4+ T cells from PBMCs. Subset here: CD45RA+ positively selected. The receptors originated from a man aged 18 to 30 in good health. Some clones in this sample may be carry-over from other donors' samples.

V is TRBV18 and J is TRBJ2-1; 8 bases are shared with TRBD1. The CDR3 contains 15 residues. CDR1 KGHSH and CDR2 LQKENI come from the germline V gene. V gave up 6 bases and J gave up 8 bases; unmatched junction bases: 12. This CDR3 is CASSPPGGAFDEQFF. CDR3 bases: TGTGCCAGCTCGCCCCCAGGGGGCGCCTTTGATGAGCAGTTCTTC.

The chain recombines TRBV14 with TRBJ1-4, with a possible D match to TRBD1 (5 bases). V was clipped by 5 bases and J by 7 bases, with 17 bases between them. CDR1 is SGHDN, CDR2 FVKESK, per germline. The CDR3 contains 15 residues. As DNA, the CDR3 is TGTGCCAGCAGCGCCCGCGGGGGTTTTAGTGAAAAACTGTTTTTT. It yields the protein CASSARGGFSEKLFF. Together with reference TRBV14 and TRBJ1-4, the CDR3 gives the full variable domain: EAGVTQFPSHSVIEKGQTVTLRCDPISGHDNLYWYRRVMGKEIKFLLHFVKESKQDESGMPNNRFLAERTGGTYSTLKVQPAELEDSGVYFCASSARGGFSEKLFFGSGTQLSVL.

V gene TRBV18 combines with J gene TRBJ2-1, with a weak D call TRBD1 (5 bases). Germline-derived CDR1 and CDR2 are KGHSH and LQKENI. The CDR3 runs to 13 residues. V was clipped by 5 bases and J by 4 bases, with 9 bases between them. The CDR3 here is CASSGQGYNEQFF. In DNA form, the CDR3 reads TGTGCCAGCTCAGGCCAGGGTTACAATGAGCAGTTCTTC.

The count of this clone is one. V is TRBV5-1 and J is TRBJ2-3, with D hard to call. Germline V CDR1 and CDR2: SGHRS, YFSETQ. The CDR3 sequence is 13 residues long. V lost 7 bases, J lost 1 base, and 10 bases lay in between. The CDR3 sequence: CASHTRGTDTQYF. The CDR3 DNA follows: TGCGCCAGCCATACCCGGGGCACAGATACGCAGTATTTT.

The CDR3 DNA follows: TGTGCCAGCAGTCCTCGGGCGCTACGCGACTATGGCTACACCTTC. Translating it yields CASSPRALRDYGYTF. The V gene is TRBV28, the J gene TRBJ1-2; no reliable D call. Per the germline V gene, CDR1 is MDHEN and CDR2 is SYDVKM. Trimming removed 5 bases at V and 3 bases at J, with 16 bases between. The CDR3 runs 15 residues.

This clone has more than one count but fewer than ten. The chain employs TRBV7-2 and TRBJ2-5; TRBD2 agrees at 8 bases. This CDR3 is built from 14 residues. The V gene end was trimmed by 1 base and the J gene end by 4 bases; junction bases not matched to a gene: 2. Germline V lookup: CDR1 SGHTA, CDR2 FQGNSA. CDR3: CASSLVLAGETQYF. The CDR3 DNA sequence: TGTGCCAGCAGCTTAGTCCTAGCGGGAGAGACCCAGTACTTC.

The chain links TRBV5-6 to TRBJ2-2, with a possible D match to TRBD2 (6 bases). The CDR3 spans 14 residues. CDR1 is SGHDT and CDR2 is YYEEEE in the germline V gene. The germline V and J ends were trimmed by 2 bases and 4 bases, with 9 bases remaining between them. The CDR3 protein is CASSFLGGTGELFF. In DNA, the CDR3 is TGTGCCAGCAGCTTTTTGGGGGGCACCGGGGAGCTGTTTTTT.

The chain combines TRBV11-2 with TRBJ2-5; D perhaps matches TRBD2 (5 bases). The CDR3 has 12 residues. The V gene lost 5 bases and the J gene lost 11 bases, with 15 bases spanning the gap. Germline V gene lookup returns CDR1 SGHAT and CDR2 FQNNGV. The DNA of the CDR3 is TGTGCCAGCAGCCCCCCACGTGGGGAGCAGTACTTC. Translating gives CASSPPRGEQYF.

This clone has only a few counts. Other DNA sequences within the sample encode an identical CDR3. The chain links TRBV5-1 to TRBJ2-3; the D is unclear. CDR3 length equals 12 residues. Deletions cut 4 bases from V and 2 bases from J, with 5 bases between. Germline V gives CDR1 SGHRS, CDR2 YFSETQ. CDR3 DNA sequence: TGCGCCAGCAGCACAGACACAGATACGCAGTATTTT. Protein sequence: CASSTDTDTQYF. The full variable domain, rest sourced from reference TRBV5-1 and TRBJ2-3, is KAGVTQTPRYLIKTRGQQVTLSCSPISGHRSVSWYQQTPGQGLQFLFEYFSETQRNKGNFPGRFSGRQFSNSRSEMNVSTLELGDSALYLCASSTDTDTQYFGPGTRLTVL.

The chain couples TRBV7-3 to TRBJ2-1; the D gene is possibly TRBD2 (5 bases). CDR3 length equals 14 residues. Germline V gene data show CDR1 as SGHTA and CDR2 as FQGTGA. Trimming shortened V by 2 bases and J by 6 bases, and 11 bases separated the two germline ends. In DNA, the CDR3 is TGTGCCAGCAGCTTAGGTGGGAGCCTCAATGAGCAGTTCTTC. It codes for CASSLGGSLNEQFF.

The V and J genes are TRBV5-1 and TRBJ2-1; 10 nucleotides match TRBD2. In germline, CDR1 is SGHRS, CDR2 YFSETQ. V shed 2 bases, J shed 0 bases, and the junction held 8 bases outside the gene matches. CDR3 length: 18 residues. The DNA for the CDR3 is TGCGCCAGCAGCTTACTGACCTCTAGCGGGAGCTCCTACAATGAGCAGTTCTTC. Translated, it gives CASSLLTSSGSSYNEQFF.

The rearrangement joins TRBV27 to TRBJ1-4; the D is unclear. CDR1 and CDR2 from the germline V gene are MNHEY and SMNVEV (reference sequence). V lost 5 bases and J lost 8, with 18 bases in between. The CDR3 covers 15 residues. CDR3 protein: CASSETGHGREKLFF. The CDR3 bases are TGTGCCAGCAGTGAAACGGGCCACGGTCGAGAAAAACTGTTTTTT.

This clone appeared a single time. The chain employs TRBV4-1 and TRBJ1-4, with TRBD1 as a possible D gene (5 bases). Germline CDR1 MGHRA, CDR2 YSYEKL. The germline V and J ends were trimmed by 1 base and 2 bases, with 11 bases remaining between them. The CDR3 loop spans 16 amino acids. The CDR3 protein is CASSQGGGTTNEKLFF. CDR3 sequence (DNA): TGCGCCAGCAGCCAAGGGGGGGGGACCACTAATGAAAAACTGTTTTTT.

The chain carries TRBV7-2 and TRBJ1-5, with a tentative D call TRBD1 (5 bases). The CDR3 spans 16 residues. CDR1 and CDR2 from the germline V gene are SGHTA and FQGNSA. Trimming removed 4 bases from V and 5 bases from J, with 18 bases in between. The CDR3: CASSSRRGTDDQPQHF. CDR3 nucleotides: TGTGCCAGCAGCTCCCGCCGGGGGACGGATGATCAGCCCCAGCATTTT.

This clone was observed a single time. This chain links TRBV7-3 with TRBJ2-1; 15 positions agree with TRBD2. V dropped 1 base and J dropped 5; count of bases not matched to a gene: 6. Germline values: CDR1 SGHTA, CDR2 FQGTGA. The CDR3 spans 18 residues. CDR3 DNA sequence: TGTGCCAGCAGCTTAAGGGCGGGACTAGCGGGAGGTCACAATGAGCAGTTCTTC. It specifies CASSLRAGLAGGHNEQFF.

This chain links TRBV5-1 with TRBJ2-5; perhaps TRBD1 as D (6 bases). Germline V CDR1 and CDR2: SGHRS, YFSETQ. The CDR3 length is 12 residues. Trimming removed 7 bases from V and 5 bases from J, with 12 bases in between. The CDR3 coding sequence is TGCGCCAGCCTGGGGGCAGGGGAGACCCAGTACTTC. Translated: CASLGAGETQYF.

As regards this clone: Other DNA sequences in the same sample also yield this CDR3. The chain uses TRBV7-9 and TRBJ1-1; the D is unclear. In germline, CDR1 is SEHNR, CDR2 FQNEAQ (reference sequence). This CDR3 is 14 amino acids long. Trimming cost V 1 base and J 1 base, with 7 bases left between them. The CDR3 protein is CASSLVLANTEAFF. For the CDR3, the DNA is TGTGCCAGCAGCTTAGTCCTAGCGAACACTGAAGCTTTCTTT. The variable domain in full, with the rest retrieved from reference TRBV7-9 and TRBJ1-1, is DTGVSQNPRHKITKRGQNVTFRCDPISEHNRLYWYRQTLGQGPEFLTYFQNEAQLEKSRLLSDRFSAERPKGSFSTLEIQRTEQGDSAMYLCASSLVLANTEAFFGQGTRLTVV.

This clone turned up a few times. The chain employs TRBV11-3 and TRBJ1-1; 8 bases are shared with TRBD1. After removal of 8 bases from V and 5 bases from J, the junction contained 7 bases not matched to a gene. CDR1 SGHNT and CDR2 YENEEA come from the germline V gene. The CDR3 totals 13 residues. The CDR3 nucleotides are TGTGCCAGCCAGGGGGCAGGGCGGACTGAAGCTTTCTTT. Protein product: CASQGAGRTEAFF. Full variable domain (remainder filled in from reference TRBV11-3 and TRBJ1-1): EAGVVQSPRYKIIEKKQPVAFWCNPISGHNTLYWYLQNLGQGPELLIRYENEEAVDDSQLPKDRFSAERLKGVDSTLKIQPAELGDSAVYLCASQGAGRTEAFFGQGTRLTVV.

The V gene is TRBV11-2, the J gene TRBJ2-3; TRBD1 matches 12 bases. The ends lost 5 bases at V and 11 bases at J; junction bases unmatched: 14. The CDR3 runs 16 residues. Germline V gene sequence: CDR1 SGHAT, CDR2 FQNNGV. The CDR3 loop is CASSPGDRGLIIGQYF. The CDR3 DNA sequence: TGTGCCAGCAGCCCCGGGGACAGGGGGCTCATCATTGGGCAGTATTTT.

The chain uses TRBV6-5 and TRBJ1-2, with D maybe TRBD1 (6 bases). Trimming left V 7 bases short and J 8 bases short, with 17 bases between. Germline CDR1 is MNHEY and CDR2 is SVGAGI. This CDR3 contains 13 residues. This chain's CDR3 is CASKPQGGRGYTF. DNA for the CDR3: TGTGCCAGCAAACCACAGGGTGGACGCGGCTACACCTTC.

The chain employs TRBV7-6 and TRBJ1-2; D uncertain. Trimming removed 5 bases at V and 4 bases at J, with 5 bases between. CDR3 length: 11 amino acids. In germline, CDR1 is SGHVS, CDR2 FNYEAQ. The CDR3 loop reads CASSPLYGYTF. The CDR3 nucleotides are TGTGCCAGCAGCCCCCTCTATGGCTACACCTTC.

This chain links TRBV28 with TRBJ1-4; maybe TRBD1 (6 bases). Germline lookup yields CDR1 MDHEN and CDR2 SYDVKM. V lost 2 bases, J lost 8 bases, and 12 bases lay in between. The CDR3 loop spans 14 amino acids. CDR3 bases: TGTGCCAGCAGTTTACCGGGGGGCCGCGAAAAACTGTTTTTT. Amino acids: CASSLPGGREKLFF.

The chain links TRBV6-1 to TRBJ2-1, with D perhaps matching TRBD1 (6 bases). This CDR3 is 14 amino acids long. Germline loops: CDR1 MNHNS, CDR2 SASEGT. V was pared by 6 bases and J by 2 bases, with 11 bases between. The chain's CDR3 is CASREQGPYNEQFF. CDR3 coding DNA: TGTGCCAGCAGGGAACAGGGACCCTACAATGAGCAGTTCTTC.